This is a list of T cell receptor beta chains from one sample in a study of shared clonotypes between healthy human individuals. TCRdb keeps only in-frame clones here, not all; method: immunoSEQ multiplex PCR. The sample contains roughly 1,000,000 clones, about 84% of which appear only once. The sequencing input was memory CD4+ T cells from PBMCs. Every receptor here comes from a man between 18 and 29 years old in good health. Some clones in this sample may be carry-over from other donors' samples. CDR3s include the opening cysteine and the closing phenylalanine or tryptophan. Each record gives: clone size, V gene, J gene, D gene, CDR3 protein, CDR3 DNA. D genes are given only for firm matches. Some rows mark clone size as missing; the rest say once, few, many or name a class of expanded clone.

.	TRBV4-2	TRBJ2-3	.	CASSQVVGEEGRTDTQYF	TGTGCCAGCAGCCAAGTCGTCGGGGAGGAGGGACGGACAGATACGCAGTATTTT
.	TRBV7-9	TRBJ2-1	TRBD2	CASSLETSGVGEQFF	TGTGCCAGCAGCTTAGAAACTAGCGGGGTGGGGGAGCAGTTCTTC
.	TRBV7-3	TRBJ2-1	TRBD2	CASSVVAGDNEQFF	TGTGCCAGCAGCGTAGTAGCGGGAGACAATGAGCAGTTCTTC
.	TRBV19	TRBJ2-7	.	CASSIGDTSSYEQYF	TGTGCCAGTAGTATCGGGGACACGAGCTCCTACGAGCAGTACTTC
.	TRBV2	TRBJ1-4	TRBD1	CASSLDRGYEKLFF	TGTGCCAGCAGTTTGGACAGGGGCTATGAAAAACTGTTTTTT
few	TRBV7-6	TRBJ2-5	TRBD2	CASRGAGGETQYF	TGTGCCAGCAGGGGAGCGGGAGGAGAGACCCAGTACTTC
.	TRBV29-1	TRBJ2-1	.	CSVEGRYTYNEQFF	TGCAGCGTTGAAGGGCGGTACACCTACAATGAGCAGTTCTTC
.	TRBV11-3	TRBJ1-1	TRBD1	CASSYRGGVEAFF	TGTGCCAGCAGCTACAGGGGAGGGGTTGAAGCTTTCTTT
.	TRBV18	TRBJ2-3	TRBD2	CASSPWTSGYTDTQYF	TGTGCCAGCTCACCCTGGACTAGCGGGTACACAGATACGCAGTATTTT
few	TRBV11-2	TRBJ1-2	.	CASSGRDARGYTF	TGTGCCAGCAGCGGGAGGGATGCGCGTGGCTACACCTTC
.	TRBV5-1	TRBJ2-5	.	CASSLTPTREETQYF	TGCGCCAGCAGCTTGACCCCAACGAGGGAAGAGACCCAGTACTTC
once	TRBV5-1	TRBJ2-5	.	CASSLGSAQETQYF	TGCGCCAGCAGCTTGGGGTCAGCCCAAGAGACCCAGTACTTC
.	TRBV20-1	TRBJ1-1	TRBD1	CSAQDRDAFF	TGCAGTGCCCAAGACAGGGATGCTTTCTTT
.	TRBV28	TRBJ2-1	.	CASREPGTLLGEQFF	TGTGCCAGCAGGGAGCCCGGGACACTACTGGGTGAGCAGTTCTTC
.	TRBV6-4	TRBJ2-7	.	CASTRPGPLGEQYF	TGTGCCAGCACCAGACCGGGCCCCCTCGGGGAGCAGTACTTC
few	TRBV9	TRBJ1-3	TRBD1	CASSYGQAMSGNTIYF	TGTGCCAGCAGCTACGGACAGGCAATGTCTGGAAACACCATATATTTT
.	TRBV6-6	TRBJ1-2	.	CASSPSRGIYGYTF	TGTGCCAGCAGCCCGTCCCGGGGGATCTATGGCTACACCTTC
.	TRBV7-3	TRBJ2-6	.	CASSNDRSDSGANVLTF	TGTGCCAGCAGCAATGACAGAAGCGACTCTGGGGCCAACGTCCTGACTTTC
.	TRBV28	TRBJ1-3	TRBD1	CASRPGQHSGNTIYF	TGTGCCAGCAGACCGGGACAGCACTCTGGAAACACCATATATTTT
few	TRBV9	TRBJ2-1	.	CASSVVDGVEQFF	TGTGCCAGCAGCGTAGTGGACGGGGTGGAGCAGTTCTTC
.	TRBV7-6	TRBJ2-7	TRBD1	CASSLGSGTVTYEQYF	TGTGCCAGCAGCTTAGGCTCCGGGACAGTTACCTACGAGCAGTACTTC
.	TRBV6-1	TRBJ1-2	.	CASSAANHYGYTF	TGTGCCAGCAGTGCCGCAAACCACTATGGCTACACCTTC
.	TRBV10-3	TRBJ1-2	.	CASAKGGDYGYTF	TGTGCCAGCGCCAAGGGAGGGGACTATGGCTACACCTTC
.	TRBV18	TRBJ2-1	TRBD2	CASSPLAGLYNEQFF	TGTGCCAGCTCACCTTTAGCGGGATTGTACAATGAGCAGTTCTTC
few	TRBV7-3	TRBJ2-1	.	CASSLGRPNEQFF	TGTGCCAGCAGCTTGGGGAGACCCAATGAGCAGTTCTTC
.	TRBV18	TRBJ1-1	.	CASSPRSTELNTEAFF	TGTGCCAGCTCACCACGGTCGACAGAATTGAACACTGAAGCTTTCTTT
.	TRBV2	TRBJ2-3	.	CASSYDPDTQYF	TGTGCCAGCAGCTACGACCCAGATACGCAGTATTTT
.	TRBV5-1	TRBJ2-7	.	CASSLGDRGEQYF	TGCGCCAGCAGCTTGGGGGACCGGGGCGAGCAGTACTTC
.	TRBV5-6	TRBJ2-2	.	CASSPFWVPGELFF	TGTGCCAGCAGCCCTTTTTGGGTCCCGGGGGAGCTGTTTTTT
.	TRBV9	TRBJ1-5	TRBD1	CASSVGTGGGQPQHF	TGTGCCAGCAGCGTTGGGACAGGGGGCGGTCAGCCCCAGCATTTT
.	TRBV5-1	TRBJ2-2	TRBD2	CASSGGLAGFTGELFF	TGCGCCAGCAGCGGGGGACTAGCGGGATTCACCGGGGAGCTGTTTTTT
.	TRBV28	TRBJ2-7	TRBD1	CASSARTGTYEQYF	TGTGCCAGCAGTGCTCGGACAGGAACCTACGAGCAGTACTTC
.	TRBV13	TRBJ2-1	TRBD2	CASSLGLLAFYNEQFF	TGTGCCAGCAGCTTGGGACTACTGGCGTTCTACAATGAGCAGTTCTTC